This T cell receptor beta chain derives from a study of shared clonotypes between healthy human individuals. Regarding the study as a whole: Naive CD4 clonotypes were shared across a handful of donors at roughly 4.6%. Rarefaction indicated that sorted-subset sequencing remained incomplete although depth was large. Genetic and exposure-history diversity was limited by the small donor number.

The assay ran at deep level. Repertoires were generated with immunoSEQ multiplex PCR, while TCRdb's copy carries only in-frame clones and drops some. Of roughly 720,000 clones in the sample, about 92% are singletons; the top ten hold around a third. CDR3 length: 14 amino acids. Germline CDR1 reads SGHTA; CDR2 reads FQGNSA. Between the trimmed V and J ends, which lost 2 bases and 2 bases, there was a span of 9 bases. Remarks on this clone: The target antigen is unknown.

Sequenced material: memory CD8+ T cells from PBMCs. Subset denoted: CD45RO+ cells pooled with CCR7-negative TemRA cells. This TCR came from a man between 18 and 35 years old in good health. Some clones in this sample may be carry-over from other donors' samples. The chain joins TRBV7-2 to TRBJ2-5; the D gene is possibly TRBD2 (6 bases). The CDR3 region has the DNA TGTGCCAGCAGCTTAATCGCGGGACAAGAGACCCAGTACTTC. It encodes CASSLIAGQETQYF.